These T cell receptor beta chains were read from a single sample in a study of PD-1 blockade in classical Hodgkin lymphoma. Only in-frame clones appear in the TCRdb table, and some are missing; sequencing was by immunoSEQ multiplex PCR. Of roughly 90,000 clones in the sample, approximately 86% were seen once. The sequences come from peripheral blood mononuclear cells (PBMCs), collected before the fourth cycle of nivolumab. These receptors were taken from a human donor with classical Hodgkin lymphoma. CDR3s include the opening cysteine and the closing phenylalanine or tryptophan. A D gene is named only where the DNA matches it firmly.

j_call	d_call	v_call	cdr3_length	cdr3_aa
TRBJ2-7	NA	TRBV19	13	CASSRDTAYEQYF
TRBJ2-1	TRBD2	TRBV2	16	CASRGGGRADIDEQFF
TRBJ2-3	NA	TRBV19	16	CASTATVGVATDTQYF
TRBJ1-1	TRBD1	TRBV6-5	12	CASSLLTGKAFF
TRBJ2-5	TRBD1	TRBV5-4	14	CASSWEQGQETQYF
TRBJ2-7	TRBD2	TRBV7-8	16	CASSFRSSGLSYEQYF
TRBJ1-5	NA	TRBV27	16	CASSLSGSLSNQPQHF
TRBJ2-5	TRBD1	TRBV13	13	CASTRQGSETQYF
TRBJ2-1	NA	TRBV11-1	15	CASSFRQGIYNEQFF
TRBJ2-1	NA	TRBV7-8	16	CASSLEAGSSYNEQFF
TRBJ2-7	TRBD1	TRBV28	17	CASSFPGTGYLRTEQYF
TRBJ2-7	NA	TRBV4-1	14	CASSHIGQSYEQYF
TRBJ1-2	TRBD1	TRBV19	15	CASSAEGTGRNGYTF
TRBJ1-5	NA	TRBV10-3	14	CAISEAGNNQPQHF
TRBJ2-1	NA	TRBV5-4	16	CASTTAGATTYNEQFF
TRBJ1-6	NA	TRBV30	14	CAWGGYSDSSPLHF
TRBJ1-2	NA	TRBV27	14	CASSPPGQLEGYTF
TRBJ1-5	NA	TRBV10-3	14	CASQGQGNNQPQHF
TRBJ1-2	NA	TRBV7-3	15	CASSLRAGSIDGYTF
TRBJ2-3	TRBD2	TRBV30	16	CAWSVLAGGPADTQYF
TRBJ2-7	NA	TRBV11-1	13	CASSLASHYEQYF
TRBJ2-7	NA	TRBV10-1	16	CASSEEGRAGLDEQYF